Described below is a single T cell receptor (beta chain) sequence and its context. What it recognizes is unknown. This sample is part of a study of OX40 agonist ivuxolimab in advanced cancers. Study conclusions and caveats: On average, a greater number of expanded clones characterised CD8+ T cells relative to CD4+.

Some clones are missing from TCRdb's copy, which holds only in-frame ones; the method was immunoSEQ multiplex PCR. The top ten hold more than 1% of the sample, which has 60,000 to 75,000 clones, about four fifths seen once. This CDR3 contains 11 residues. From germline, CDR1 is MDHEN and CDR2 SYDVKM. V was shortened by 2 bases and J by 11 bases, with 10 bases between the two germline ends. The receptor comes from an adult with an advanced solid tumor such as melanoma, head and neck, liver or kidney cancer. The V call is TRBV28, the J call TRBJ2-7, with D perhaps TRBD1 (6 bases). Source: CD4+ or CD8+ T cells sorted from blood, taken in a trial of the OX40 agonist ivuxolimab. CDR3 DNA: TGTGCCAGCAGTTTAAACAGGGTGGAGTACTTC. Amino acid sequence: CASSLNRVEYF.